This TCR beta chain was found in a study of blood T cell repertoires in COVID-19 (dated by TCRdb to about 2020). For the wider study: The collaborator samples originated in the United States, Italy and Spain and spanned the acute and convalescent phases of COVID-19. The samples were drawn from the first 160 participants of the ongoing ImmuneRACE study and from roughly 1,300 subjects provided by 6 global collaborators. The repertoires were released in a freely available public database intended as a resource for research on the immune response to SARS-CoV-2. Where available, HLA class I and class II types were obtained from metadata supplied by the sample provider rather than from assay-based typing. Deeply sampled blood TCRbeta repertoires from subjects exposed to, actively infected with, or recovered from COVID-19 were included in the dataset. The prospective study material was composed of cDNA or gDNA derived from T cells, B-cell-depleted T cells, or PBMCs. Nearly every sample came with metadata listing a de-identified subject ID, COVID-19 status, age in years and sex. The investigation overall reported the following: Clinical and demographic metadata were provided uncurated, with the amount varying by source and participant.

CDR1 and CDR2 are drawn from the germline V gene: SGHDT, YYEEEE. There are 13 amino acids in the CDR3, from cysteine to phenylalanine inclusive. Only the CDR3 DNA is retained, 39 bases long and in frame from the first base. Compared with germline, V lacks 6 bases and J lacks 5 bases; bases without a gene match: 7. A second Seattle source provided samples from volunteer blood donors who had recovered from COVID-19. Collaborating institutions collected whole blood in K2EDTA tubes following their own protocols. For TCRbeta analysis, collaborators shipped samples in one of three forms: frozen whole blood, isolated PBMCs, or DNA extracted from either of those sample types. This clone was seen a single time. It has no known antigen specificity. There are no base qualities to consult, and no much larger clone falls within one base. TCRbeta CDR3 regions were amplified from genomic DNA by means of the immunoSEQ Assay, a bias-controlled multiplex PCR. The study's own analysis went as follows. The number of nucleated cells in each sample was estimated by amplification of reference gene primers within the assay. To quantify the absolute abundance of each unique TCRbeta CDR3 rearrangement, sequence reads were collapsed and filtered. For each sample, productive Simpson clonality was calculated as the square root of Simpson's diversity index across productive rearrangements. TCRdb limited this immuneACCESS table to in-frame rearrangements with V and J called. A share of clones is missing; checked studies link under half to unresolved V genes, and the rest is unexplained. Clonal size and the V and J genes are those of that table, whereas D and trimming came from the DNA. The sample includes some 300,000 clones, with about 87% observed a single time. The ten largest clonotypes hold just under 7% of the sample.

The sequence joins TRBV5-6 to TRBJ1-2; 7 central nucleotides agree with TRBD1. This clonotype was obtained from a woman under 40 who had recovered from COVID-19. Specimen: peripheral blood. The DNA is TGTGCCAGCAACATGGGACAGCAGTATGGCTACACCTTC. Its product reads: CASNMGQQYGYTF.